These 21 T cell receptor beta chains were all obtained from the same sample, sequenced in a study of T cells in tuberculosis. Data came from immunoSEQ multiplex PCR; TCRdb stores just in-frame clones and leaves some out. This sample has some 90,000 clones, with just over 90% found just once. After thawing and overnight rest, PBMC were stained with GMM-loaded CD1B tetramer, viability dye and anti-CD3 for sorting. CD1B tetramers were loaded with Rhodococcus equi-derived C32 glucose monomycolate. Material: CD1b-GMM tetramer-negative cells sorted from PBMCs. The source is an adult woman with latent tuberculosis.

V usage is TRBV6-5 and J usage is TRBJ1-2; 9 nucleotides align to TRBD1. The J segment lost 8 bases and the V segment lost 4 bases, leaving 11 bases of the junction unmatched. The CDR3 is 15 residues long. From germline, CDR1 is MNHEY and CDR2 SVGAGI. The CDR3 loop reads CASSSFVQGAGGYTF. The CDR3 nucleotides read TGTGCCAGCAGTTCCTTCGTACAGGGGGCGGGGGGCTACACCTTC.

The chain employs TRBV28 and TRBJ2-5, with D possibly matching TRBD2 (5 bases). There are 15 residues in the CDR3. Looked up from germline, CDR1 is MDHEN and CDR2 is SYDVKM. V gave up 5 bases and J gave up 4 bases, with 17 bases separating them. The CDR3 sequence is CASSLASVGLETQYF. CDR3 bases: TGTGCCAGCAGTCTAGCATCAGTGGGCCTAGAGACCCAGTACTTC.

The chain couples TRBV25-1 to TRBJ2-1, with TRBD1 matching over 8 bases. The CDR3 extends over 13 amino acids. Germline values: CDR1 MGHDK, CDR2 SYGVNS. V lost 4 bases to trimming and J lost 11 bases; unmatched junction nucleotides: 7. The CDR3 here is CASSVLAGGKQFF. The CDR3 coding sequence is TGTGCCAGCAGTGTCCTAGCAGGGGGCAAGCAGTTCTTC.

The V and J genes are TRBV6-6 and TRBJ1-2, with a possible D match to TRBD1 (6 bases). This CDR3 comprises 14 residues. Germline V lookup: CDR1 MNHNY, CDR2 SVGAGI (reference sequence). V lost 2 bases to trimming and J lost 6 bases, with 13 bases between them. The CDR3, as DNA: TGTGCCAGCAGTTACCCGGACAGTATCCATGGCTACACCTTC. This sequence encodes CASSYPDSIHGYTF.

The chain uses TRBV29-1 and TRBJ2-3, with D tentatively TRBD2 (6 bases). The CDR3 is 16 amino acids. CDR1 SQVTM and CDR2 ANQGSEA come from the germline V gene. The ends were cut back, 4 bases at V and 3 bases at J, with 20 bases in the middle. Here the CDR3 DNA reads TGCAGCGTTGCCTCGGGGCCGGGACTGAGAACAGATACGCAGTATTTT. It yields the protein CSVASGPGLRTDTQYF.

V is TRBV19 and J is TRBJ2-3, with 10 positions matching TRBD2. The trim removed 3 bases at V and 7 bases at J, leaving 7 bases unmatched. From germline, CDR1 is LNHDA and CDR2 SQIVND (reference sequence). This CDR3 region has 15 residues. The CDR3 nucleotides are TGTGCCAGTAGTATTCTAGCGGGGGCCGGGAATACGCAGTATTTT. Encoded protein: CASSILAGAGNTQYF. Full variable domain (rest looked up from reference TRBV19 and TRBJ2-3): DGGITQSPKYLFRKEGQNVTLSCEQNLNHDAMYWYRQDPGQGLRLIYYSQIVNDFQKGDIAEGYSVSREKKESFPLTVTSAQKNPTAFYLCASSILAGAGNTQYFGPGTRLTVL.

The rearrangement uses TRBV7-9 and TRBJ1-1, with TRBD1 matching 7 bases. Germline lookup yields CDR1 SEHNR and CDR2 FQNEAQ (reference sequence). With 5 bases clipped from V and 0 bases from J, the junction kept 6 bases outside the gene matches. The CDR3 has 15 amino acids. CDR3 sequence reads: CASSLEGQLNTEAFF. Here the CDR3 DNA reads TGTGCCAGCAGCCTCGAGGGACAGTTGAACACTGAAGCTTTCTTT.

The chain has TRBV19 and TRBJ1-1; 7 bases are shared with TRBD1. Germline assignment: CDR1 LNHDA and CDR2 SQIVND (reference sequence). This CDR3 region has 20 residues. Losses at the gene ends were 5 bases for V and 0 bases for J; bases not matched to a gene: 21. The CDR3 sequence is CASSLLTIGTANFLNTEAFF. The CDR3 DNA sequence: TGTGCCAGTAGTTTACTAACCATCGGGACAGCAAATTTTCTGAACACTGAAGCTTTCTTT.

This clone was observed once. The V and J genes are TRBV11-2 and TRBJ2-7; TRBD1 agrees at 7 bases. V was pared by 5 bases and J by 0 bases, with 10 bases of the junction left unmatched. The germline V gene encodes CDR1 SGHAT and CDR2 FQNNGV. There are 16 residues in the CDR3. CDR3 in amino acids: CASSVRQAGGSYEQYF. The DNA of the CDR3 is TGTGCCAGCAGCGTCAGGCAGGCAGGGGGCTCCTACGAGCAGTACTTC. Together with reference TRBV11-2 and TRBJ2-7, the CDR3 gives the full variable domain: EAGVAQSPRYKIIEKRQSVAFWCNPISGHATLYWYQQILGQGPKLLIQFQNNGVVDDSQLPKDRFSAERLKGVDSTLKIQPAKLEDSAVYLCASSVRQAGGSYEQYFGPGTRLTVT.

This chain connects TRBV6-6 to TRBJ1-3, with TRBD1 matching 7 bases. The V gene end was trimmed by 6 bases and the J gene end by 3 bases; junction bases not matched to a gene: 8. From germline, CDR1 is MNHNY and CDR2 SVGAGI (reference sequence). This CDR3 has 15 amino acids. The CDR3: CASRSSGGGGNTIYF. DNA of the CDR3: TGTGCCAGCAGGAGCTCAGGGGGAGGTGGAAACACCATATATTTT.

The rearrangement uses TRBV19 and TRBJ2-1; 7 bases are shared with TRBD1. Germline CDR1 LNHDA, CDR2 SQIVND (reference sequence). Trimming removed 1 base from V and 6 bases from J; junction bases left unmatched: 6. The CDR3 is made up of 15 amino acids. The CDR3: CASSIGPAGGNEQFF. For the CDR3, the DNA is TGTGCCAGTAGTATAGGGCCCGCAGGGGGCAATGAGCAGTTCTTC.

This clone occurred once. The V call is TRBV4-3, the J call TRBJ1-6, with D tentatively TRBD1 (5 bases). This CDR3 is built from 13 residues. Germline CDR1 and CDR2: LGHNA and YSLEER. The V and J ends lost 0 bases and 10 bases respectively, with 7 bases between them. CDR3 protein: CASSQDRVSPLHF. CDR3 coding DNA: TGCGCCAGCAGCCAAGACAGGGTCTCACCCCTCCACTTT.

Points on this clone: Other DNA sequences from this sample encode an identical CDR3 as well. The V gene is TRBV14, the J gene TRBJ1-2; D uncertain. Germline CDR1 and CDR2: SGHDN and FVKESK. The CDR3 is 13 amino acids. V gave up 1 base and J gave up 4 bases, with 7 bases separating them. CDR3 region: CASSQGLIYGYTF. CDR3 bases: TGTGCCAGCAGCCAAGGACTAATCTATGGCTACACCTTC. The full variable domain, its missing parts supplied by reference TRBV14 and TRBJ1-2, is EAGVTQFPSHSVIEKGQTVTLRCDPISGHDNLYWYRRVMGKEIKFLLHFVKESKQDESGMPNNRFLAERTGGTYSTLKVQPAELEDSGVYFCASSQGLIYGYTFGSGTRLTVV.

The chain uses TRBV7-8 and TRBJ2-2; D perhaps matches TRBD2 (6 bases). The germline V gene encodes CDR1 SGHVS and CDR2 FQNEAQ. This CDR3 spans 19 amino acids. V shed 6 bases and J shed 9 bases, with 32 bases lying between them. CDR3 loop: CASSYSQFPGLRTNRELFF. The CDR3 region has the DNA TGTGCCAGCAGTTATAGTCAATTTCCGGGACTTAGGACGAACCGGGAGCTGTTTTTT.

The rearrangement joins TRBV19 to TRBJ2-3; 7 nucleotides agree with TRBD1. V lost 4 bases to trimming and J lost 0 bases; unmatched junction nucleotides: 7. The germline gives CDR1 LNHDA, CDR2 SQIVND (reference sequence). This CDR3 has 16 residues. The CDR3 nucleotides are TGTGCCAGTAGTACCGGGACAGCTATTAGCACAGATACGCAGTATTTT. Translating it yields CASSTGTAISTDTQYF.

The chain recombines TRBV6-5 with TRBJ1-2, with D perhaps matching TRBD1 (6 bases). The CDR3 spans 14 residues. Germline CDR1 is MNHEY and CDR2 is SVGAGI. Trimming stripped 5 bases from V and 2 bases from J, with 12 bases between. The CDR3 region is CASSTGQRNYGYTF. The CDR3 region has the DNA TGTGCCAGCAGTACAGGACAGAGGAACTATGGCTACACCTTC.

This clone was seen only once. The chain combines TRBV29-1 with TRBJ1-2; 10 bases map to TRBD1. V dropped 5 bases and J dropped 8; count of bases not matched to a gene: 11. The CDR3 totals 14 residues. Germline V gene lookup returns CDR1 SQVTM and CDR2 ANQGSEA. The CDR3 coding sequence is TGCAGCGTTTCCCCGGGACAGGGGTATGTGGGCTACACCTTC. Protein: CSVSPGQGYVGYTF.

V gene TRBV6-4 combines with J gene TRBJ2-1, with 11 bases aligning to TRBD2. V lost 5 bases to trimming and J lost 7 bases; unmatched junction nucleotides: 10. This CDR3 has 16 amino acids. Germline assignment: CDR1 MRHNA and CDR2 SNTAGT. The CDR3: CASSHLAGGPRNEQFF. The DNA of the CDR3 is TGTGCCAGCAGTCATCTAGCGGGGGGCCCCCGAAATGAGCAGTTCTTC.

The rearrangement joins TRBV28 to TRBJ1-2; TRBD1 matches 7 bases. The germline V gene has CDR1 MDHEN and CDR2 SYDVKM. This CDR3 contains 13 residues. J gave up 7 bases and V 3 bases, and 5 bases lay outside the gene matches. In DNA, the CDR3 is TGTGCCAGCAGTTTCACAGGGGTTTCTGGCTACACCTTC. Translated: CASSFTGVSGYTF.

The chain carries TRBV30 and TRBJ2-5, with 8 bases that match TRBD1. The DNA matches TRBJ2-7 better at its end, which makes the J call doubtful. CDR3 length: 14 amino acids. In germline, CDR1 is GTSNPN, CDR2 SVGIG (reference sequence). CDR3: CAWAQGARSYEQYF. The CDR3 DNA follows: TGTGCCTGGGCTCAGGGGGCCCGCTCCTACGAGCAGTACTTC.

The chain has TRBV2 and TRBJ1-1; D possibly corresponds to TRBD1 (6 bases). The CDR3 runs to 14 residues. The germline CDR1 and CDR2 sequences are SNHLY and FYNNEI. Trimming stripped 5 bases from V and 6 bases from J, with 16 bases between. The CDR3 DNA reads TGTGCCAGCAGTACCTACAGGGTAATGGCTGAAGCTTTCTTT. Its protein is CASSTYRVMAEAFF.